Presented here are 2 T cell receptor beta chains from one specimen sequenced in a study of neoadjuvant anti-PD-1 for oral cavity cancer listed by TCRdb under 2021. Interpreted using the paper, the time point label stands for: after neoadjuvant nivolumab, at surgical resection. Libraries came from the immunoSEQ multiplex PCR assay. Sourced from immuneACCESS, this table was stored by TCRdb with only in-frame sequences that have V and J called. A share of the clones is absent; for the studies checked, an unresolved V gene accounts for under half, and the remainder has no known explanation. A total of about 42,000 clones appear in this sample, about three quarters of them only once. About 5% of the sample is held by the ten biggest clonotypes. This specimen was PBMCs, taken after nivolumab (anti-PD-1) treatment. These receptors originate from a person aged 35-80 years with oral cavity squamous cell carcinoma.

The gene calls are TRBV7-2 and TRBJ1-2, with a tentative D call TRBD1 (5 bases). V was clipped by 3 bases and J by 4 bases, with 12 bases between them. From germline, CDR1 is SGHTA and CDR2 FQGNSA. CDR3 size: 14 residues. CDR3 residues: CASSLQTVGYGYTF. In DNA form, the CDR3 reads TGTGCCAGCAGCTTGCAGACAGTAGGCTATGGCTACACCTTC.

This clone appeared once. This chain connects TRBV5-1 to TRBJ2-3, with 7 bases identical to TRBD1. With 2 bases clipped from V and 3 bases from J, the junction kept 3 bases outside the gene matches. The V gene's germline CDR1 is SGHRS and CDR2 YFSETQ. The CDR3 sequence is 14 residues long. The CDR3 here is CASSLGGATDTQYF. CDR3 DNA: TGCGCCAGCAGCTTAGGGGGCGCGACAGATACGCAGTATTTT. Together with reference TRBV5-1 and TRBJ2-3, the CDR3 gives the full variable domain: KAGVTQTPRYLIKTRGQQVTLSCSPISGHRSVSWYQQTPGQGLQFLFEYFSETQRNKGNFPGRFSGRQFSNSRSEMNVSTLELGDSALYLCASSLGGATDTQYFGPGTRLTVL.